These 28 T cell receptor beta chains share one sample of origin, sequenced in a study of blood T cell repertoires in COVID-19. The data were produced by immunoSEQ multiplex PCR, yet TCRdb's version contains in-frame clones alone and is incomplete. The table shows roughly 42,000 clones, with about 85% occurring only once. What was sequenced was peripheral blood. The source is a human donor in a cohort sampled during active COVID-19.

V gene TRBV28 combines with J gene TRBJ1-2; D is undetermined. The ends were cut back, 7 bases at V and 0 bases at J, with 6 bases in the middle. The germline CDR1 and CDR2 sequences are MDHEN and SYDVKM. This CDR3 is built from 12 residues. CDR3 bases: TGTGCCAGCAAGCGCACTAACTATGGCTACACCTTC. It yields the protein CASKRTNYGYTF.

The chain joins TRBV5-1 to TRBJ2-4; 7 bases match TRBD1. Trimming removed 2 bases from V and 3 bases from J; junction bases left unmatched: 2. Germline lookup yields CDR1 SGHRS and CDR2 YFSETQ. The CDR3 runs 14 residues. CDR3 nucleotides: TGCGCCAGCAGCTTAGACAGGGACAAAAACATTCAGTACTTC. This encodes CASSLDRDKNIQYF.

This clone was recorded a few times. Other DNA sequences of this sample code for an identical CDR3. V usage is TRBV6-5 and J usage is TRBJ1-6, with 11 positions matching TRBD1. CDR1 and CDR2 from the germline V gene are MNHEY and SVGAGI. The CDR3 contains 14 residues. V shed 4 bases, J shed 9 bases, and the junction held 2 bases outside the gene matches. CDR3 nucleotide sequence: TGTGCCAGCAGTTCGGACAGGGGGCTTTCACCCCTCCACTTT. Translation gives CASSSDRGLSPLHF.

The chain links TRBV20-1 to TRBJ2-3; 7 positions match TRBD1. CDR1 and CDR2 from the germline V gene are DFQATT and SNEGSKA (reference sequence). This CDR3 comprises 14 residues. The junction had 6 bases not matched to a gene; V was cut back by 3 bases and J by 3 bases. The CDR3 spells CSASGKGATDTQYF. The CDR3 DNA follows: TGCAGTGCTAGTGGTAAGGGGGCTACAGATACGCAGTATTTT.

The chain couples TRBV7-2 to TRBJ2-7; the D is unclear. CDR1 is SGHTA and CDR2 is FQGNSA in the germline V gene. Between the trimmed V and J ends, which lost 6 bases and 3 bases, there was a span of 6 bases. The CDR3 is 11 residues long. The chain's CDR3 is CASSPRYEQYF. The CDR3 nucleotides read TGTGCCAGCAGTCCCCGCTACGAGCAGTACTTC.

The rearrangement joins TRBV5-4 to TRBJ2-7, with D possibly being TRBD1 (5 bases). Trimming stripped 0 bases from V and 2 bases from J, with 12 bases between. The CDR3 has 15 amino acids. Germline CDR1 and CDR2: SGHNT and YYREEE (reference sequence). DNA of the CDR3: TGTGCCAGCAGCTTGGCAGGGCGCTCCCCCTACGAGCAGTACTTC. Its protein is CASSLAGRSPYEQYF.

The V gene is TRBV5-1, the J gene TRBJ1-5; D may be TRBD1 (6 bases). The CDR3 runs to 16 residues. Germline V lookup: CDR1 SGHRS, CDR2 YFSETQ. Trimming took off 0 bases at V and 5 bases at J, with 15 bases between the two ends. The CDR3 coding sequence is TGCGCCAGCAGCTTGGGGGGGCAGTGGGAAGATCAGCCCCAGCATTTT. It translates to CASSLGGQWEDQPQHF.

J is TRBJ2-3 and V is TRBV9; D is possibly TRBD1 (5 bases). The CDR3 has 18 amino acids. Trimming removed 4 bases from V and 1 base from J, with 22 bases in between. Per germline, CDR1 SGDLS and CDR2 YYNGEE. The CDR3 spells CASSSWSGAPRGTDTQYF. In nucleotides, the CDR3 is TGTGCCAGCAGCTCCTGGAGTGGGGCCCCGCGCGGCACAGATACGCAGTATTTT.

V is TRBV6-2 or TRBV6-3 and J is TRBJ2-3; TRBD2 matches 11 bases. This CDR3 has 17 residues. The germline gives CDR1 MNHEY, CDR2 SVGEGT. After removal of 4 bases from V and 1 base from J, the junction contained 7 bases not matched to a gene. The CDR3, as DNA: TGTGCCAGCAGTTCCTCCTTTAGCGGGGGGGGCACAGATACGCAGTATTTT. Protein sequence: CASSSSFSGGGTDTQYF.

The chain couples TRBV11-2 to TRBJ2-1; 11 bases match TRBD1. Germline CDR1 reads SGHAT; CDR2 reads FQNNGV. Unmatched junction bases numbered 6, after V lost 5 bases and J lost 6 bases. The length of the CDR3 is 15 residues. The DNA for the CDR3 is TGTGCCAGCAGCCCGGGACAGGGGGGCTCCAATGAGCAGTTCTTC. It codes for CASSPGQGGSNEQFF.

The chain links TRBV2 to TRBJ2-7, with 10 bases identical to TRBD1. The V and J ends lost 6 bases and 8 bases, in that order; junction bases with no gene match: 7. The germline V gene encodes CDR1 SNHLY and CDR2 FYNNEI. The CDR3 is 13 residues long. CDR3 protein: CASSVGTGDKQYF. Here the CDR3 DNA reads TGTGCCAGCAGCGTCGGGACAGGGGACAAGCAGTACTTC.

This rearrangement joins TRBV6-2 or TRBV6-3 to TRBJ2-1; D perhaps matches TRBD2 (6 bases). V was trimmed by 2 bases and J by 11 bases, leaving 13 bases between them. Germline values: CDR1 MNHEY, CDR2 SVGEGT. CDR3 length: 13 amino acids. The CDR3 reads CASSYAGPSKQFF. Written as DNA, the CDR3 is TGTGCCAGCAGTTACGCGGGGCCGTCAAAGCAGTTCTTC.

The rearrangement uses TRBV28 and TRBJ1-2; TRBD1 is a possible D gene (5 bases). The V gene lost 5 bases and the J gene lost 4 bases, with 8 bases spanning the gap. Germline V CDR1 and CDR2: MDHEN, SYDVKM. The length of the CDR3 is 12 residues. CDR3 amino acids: CASSGGVYGYTF. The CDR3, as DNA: TGTGCCAGCAGTGGAGGGGTCTATGGCTACACCTTC.

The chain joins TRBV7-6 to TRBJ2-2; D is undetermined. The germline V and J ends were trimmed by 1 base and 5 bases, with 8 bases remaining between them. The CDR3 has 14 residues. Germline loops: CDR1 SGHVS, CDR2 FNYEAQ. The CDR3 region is CASSLGYITGELFF. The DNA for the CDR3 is TGTGCCAGCAGCTTAGGGTACATTACCGGGGAGCTGTTTTTT.

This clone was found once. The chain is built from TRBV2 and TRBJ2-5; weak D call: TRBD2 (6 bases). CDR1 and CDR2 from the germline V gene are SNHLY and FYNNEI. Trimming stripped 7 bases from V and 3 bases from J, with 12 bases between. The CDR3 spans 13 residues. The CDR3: CASKRTIKETQYF. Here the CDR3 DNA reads TGTGCCAGCAAGCGGACTATTAAAGAGACCCAGTACTTC.

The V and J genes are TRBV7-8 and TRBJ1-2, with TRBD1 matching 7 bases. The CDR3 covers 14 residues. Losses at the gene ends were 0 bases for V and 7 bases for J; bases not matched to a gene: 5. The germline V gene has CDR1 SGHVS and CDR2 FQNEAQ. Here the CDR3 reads CASSLAYTGVGYTF. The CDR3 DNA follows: TGTGCCAGCAGCTTAGCCTATACAGGGGTTGGCTACACCTTC. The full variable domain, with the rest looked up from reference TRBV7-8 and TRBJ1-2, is GAGVSQSPRYKVAKRGQDVALRCDPISGHVSLFWYQQALGQGPEFLTYFQNEAQLDKSGLPSDRFFAERPEGSVSTLKIQRTQQEDSAVYLCASSLAYTGVGYTFGSGTRLTVV.

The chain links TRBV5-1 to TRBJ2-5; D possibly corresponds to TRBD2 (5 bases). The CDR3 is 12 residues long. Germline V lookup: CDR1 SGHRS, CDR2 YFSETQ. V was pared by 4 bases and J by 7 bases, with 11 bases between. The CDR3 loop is CASSPAEGTQYF. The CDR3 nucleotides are TGCGCCAGCAGCCCGGCCGAGGGGACCCAGTACTTC.

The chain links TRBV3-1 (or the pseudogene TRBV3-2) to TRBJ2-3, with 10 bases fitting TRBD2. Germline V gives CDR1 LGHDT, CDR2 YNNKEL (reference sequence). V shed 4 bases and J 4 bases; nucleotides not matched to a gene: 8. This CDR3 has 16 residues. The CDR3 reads CASSPLAGGAADTQYF. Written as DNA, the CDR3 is TGTGCCAGCAGCCCGTTAGCGGGGGGTGCTGCAGATACGCAGTATTTT.

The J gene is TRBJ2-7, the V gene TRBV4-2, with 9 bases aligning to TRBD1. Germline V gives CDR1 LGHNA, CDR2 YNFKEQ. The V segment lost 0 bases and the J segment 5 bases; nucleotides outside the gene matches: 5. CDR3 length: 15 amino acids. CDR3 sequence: CASSQEGDRVDEQYF. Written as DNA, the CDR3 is TGTGCCAGCAGCCAAGAGGGGGACAGGGTCGACGAGCAGTACTTC.

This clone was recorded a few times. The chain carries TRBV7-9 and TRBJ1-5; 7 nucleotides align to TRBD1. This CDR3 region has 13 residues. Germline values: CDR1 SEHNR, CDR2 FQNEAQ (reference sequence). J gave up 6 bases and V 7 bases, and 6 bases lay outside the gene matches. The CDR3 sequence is CASTKGARQPQHF. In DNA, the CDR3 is TGTGCCAGCACCAAGGGGGCCCGTCAGCCCCAGCATTTT.

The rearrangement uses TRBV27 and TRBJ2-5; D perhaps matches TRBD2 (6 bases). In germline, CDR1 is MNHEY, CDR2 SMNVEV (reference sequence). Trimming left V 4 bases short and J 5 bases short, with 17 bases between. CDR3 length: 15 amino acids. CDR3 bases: TGTGCCAGCAGTTCCCCCCCGGGGGTGGGCGAGACCCAGTACTTC. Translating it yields CASSSPPGVGETQYF.

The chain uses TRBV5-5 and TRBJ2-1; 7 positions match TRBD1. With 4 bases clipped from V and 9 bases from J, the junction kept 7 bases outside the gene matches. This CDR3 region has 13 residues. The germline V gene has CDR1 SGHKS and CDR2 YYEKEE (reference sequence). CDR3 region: CASSRQGFSEQFF. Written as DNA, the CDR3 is TGTGCCAGCAGCCGACAGGGTTTTTCTGAGCAGTTCTTC. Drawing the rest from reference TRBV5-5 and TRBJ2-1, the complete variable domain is DAGVTQSPTHLIKTRGQQVTLRCSPISGHKSVSWYQQVLGQGPQFIFQYYEKEERGRGNFPDRFSARQFPNYSSELNVNALLLGDSALYLCASSRQGFSEQFFGPGTRLTVL.

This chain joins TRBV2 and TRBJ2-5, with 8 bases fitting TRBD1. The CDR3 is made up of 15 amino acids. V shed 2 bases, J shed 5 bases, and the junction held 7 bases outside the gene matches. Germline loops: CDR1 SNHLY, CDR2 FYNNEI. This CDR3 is CASSEQGAPGETQYF. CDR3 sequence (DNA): TGTGCCAGCAGTGAACAGGGGGCGCCCGGGGAGACCCAGTACTTC.

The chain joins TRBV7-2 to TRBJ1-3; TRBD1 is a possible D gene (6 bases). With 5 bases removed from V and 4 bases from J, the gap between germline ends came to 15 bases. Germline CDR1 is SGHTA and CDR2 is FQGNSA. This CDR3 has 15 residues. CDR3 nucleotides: TGTGCCAGCAGCCTAAGCAGGGGCAGAGGAAACACCATATATTTT. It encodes CASSLSRGRGNTIYF.

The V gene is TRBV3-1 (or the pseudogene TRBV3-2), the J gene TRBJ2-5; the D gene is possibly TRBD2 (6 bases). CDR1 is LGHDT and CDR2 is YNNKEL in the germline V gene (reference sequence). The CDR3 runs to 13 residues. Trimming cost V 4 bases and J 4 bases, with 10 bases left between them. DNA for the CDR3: TGTGCCAGCAGCCTTAGGGGACTAGAGACCCAGTACTTC. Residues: CASSLRGLETQYF.

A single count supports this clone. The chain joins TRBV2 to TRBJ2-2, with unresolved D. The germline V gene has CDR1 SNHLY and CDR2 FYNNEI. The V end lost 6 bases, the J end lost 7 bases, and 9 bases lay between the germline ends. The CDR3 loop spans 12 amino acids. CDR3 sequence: CASSEQNGELFF. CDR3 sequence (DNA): TGTGCCAGCAGCGAGCAAAACGGGGAGCTGTTTTTT.

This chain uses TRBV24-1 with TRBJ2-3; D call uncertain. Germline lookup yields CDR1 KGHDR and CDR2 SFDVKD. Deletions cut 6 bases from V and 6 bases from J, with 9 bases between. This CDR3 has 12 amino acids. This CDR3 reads CATSSSLDTQYF. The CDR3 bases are TGTGCCACCAGTTCCTCACTTGATACGCAGTATTTT.

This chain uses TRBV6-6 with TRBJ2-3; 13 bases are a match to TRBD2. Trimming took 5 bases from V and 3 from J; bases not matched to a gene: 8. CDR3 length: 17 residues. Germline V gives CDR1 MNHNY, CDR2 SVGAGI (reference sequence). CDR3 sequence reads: CASSHRLAGGRTDTQYF. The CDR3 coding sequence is TGTGCCAGCAGTCATAGACTAGCGGGGGGCCGGACAGATACGCAGTATTTT.